The present TCR beta chain was sequenced within a study of cytomegalovirus exposure and HLA in healthy donors. At the level of the study: The Caucasian-associated ancestry cluster contained 81% of the approximately 390 genotyped donors.

Use of 60 Vbeta and 13 Jbeta primers characterized the PCR. The method was immunoSEQ multiplex PCR; TCRdb's version includes in-frame clones alone and lacks a portion of them. Its table lists under 250,000 clones. Germline CDR1 and CDR2: KGHSH and LQKENI. This CDR3 spans 15 amino acids. For this clone: The antigen remains unidentified. At one end the junction does not follow the germline gene, possibly because of a read error.

General study findings and limits: In an earlier analysis, most TCR beta V segments were productive about 90% or about 30% of the time. The study put roughly 160 TCR beta chains on its list as cytomegalovirus-associated.

This receptor was obtained from a girl aged 2-10 years in good health and CMV-seropositive. The sequencing input was PBMCs. The genes are TRBV18 and TRBJ1-2, with D perhaps matching TRBD1 (6 bases). The CDR3 loop reads CASSPLDRPLDGYTF. As DNA, the CDR3 is TGTGCCAGCTCCCCACTCGACAGGCCCTTGGATGGCTACACCTTC.